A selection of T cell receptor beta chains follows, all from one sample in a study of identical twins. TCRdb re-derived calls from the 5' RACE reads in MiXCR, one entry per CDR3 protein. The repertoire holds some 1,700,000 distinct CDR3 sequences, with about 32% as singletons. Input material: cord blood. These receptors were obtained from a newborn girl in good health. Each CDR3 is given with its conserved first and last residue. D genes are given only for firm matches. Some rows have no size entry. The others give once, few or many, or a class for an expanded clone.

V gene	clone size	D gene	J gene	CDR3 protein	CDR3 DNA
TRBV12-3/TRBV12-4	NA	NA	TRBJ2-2	CASSLLVGGELFF	TGTGCCAGCAGTTTACTAGTGGGGGGGGAGCTGTTTTTT
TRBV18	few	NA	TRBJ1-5	CASSSGAENQPQHF	TGTGCCAGCTCATCCGGGGCGGAAAATCAGCCCCAGCATTTT
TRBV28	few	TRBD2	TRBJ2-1	CATQGPSGINEQFF	TGTGCCACCCAAGGGCCTAGCGGGATAAATGAGCAGTTCTTC
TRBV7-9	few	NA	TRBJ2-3	CASSLAGAYITDTQYF	TGTGCCAGCAGCTTAGCGGGAGCCTACATCACAGATACGCAGTATTTT
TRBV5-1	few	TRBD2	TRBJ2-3	CASSPGLAAWTDTQYF	TGCGCCAGCAGCCCTGGACTAGCGGCTTGGACAGATACGCAGTATTTT
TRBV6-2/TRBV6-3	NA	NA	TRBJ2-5	CASTQTLTQTQYF	TGTGCCAGCACCCAAACCCTGACCCAGACCCAGTACTTC
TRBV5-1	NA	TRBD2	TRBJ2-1	CASSILSGGAGNEQFF	TGCGCCAGCAGCATCCTTAGCGGGGGGGCAGGAAATGAGCAGTTCTTC
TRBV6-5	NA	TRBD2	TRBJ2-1	CASRKAGGFNEQFF	TGTGCCAGCAGAAAAGCGGGAGGCTTCAATGAGCAGTTCTTC
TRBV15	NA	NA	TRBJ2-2	CATSRARSGKAGELFF	TGTGCCACCAGCAGGGCGAGATCAGGAAAAGCCGGGGAGCTGTTTTTT
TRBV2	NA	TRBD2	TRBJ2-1	CASTLAGSFFNEQFF	TGTGCCAGCACCTTAGCGGGGTCCTTCTTCAATGAGCAGTTCTTC
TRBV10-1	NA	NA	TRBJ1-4	CASNRQGSEKLFF	TGCGCCAGCAATCGGCAGGGGAGTGAAAAACTGTTTTTT
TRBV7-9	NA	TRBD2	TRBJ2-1	CASSWAGTRIDEQFF	TGTGCCAGCAGCTGGGCCGGGACTAGGATCGATGAGCAGTTCTTC
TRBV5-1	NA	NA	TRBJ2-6	CASSWQSSSGANVLTF	TGCGCCAGCAGCTGGCAATCGAGCTCTGGGGCCAACGTCCTGACTTTC
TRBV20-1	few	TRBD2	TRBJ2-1	CSAKLGGGGRNEQFF	TGCAGTGCTAAATTGGGCGGGGGGGGAAGAAATGAGCAGTTCTTC
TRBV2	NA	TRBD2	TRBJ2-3	CASSGAGESTDTQYF	TGTGCCAGCAGTGGGGCGGGGGAGAGCACAGATACGCAGTATTTT
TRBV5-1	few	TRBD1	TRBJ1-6	CASSSDGTANSPLHF	TGCGCCAGCAGCTCGGATGGGACAGCTAATTCACCCCTCCACTTT